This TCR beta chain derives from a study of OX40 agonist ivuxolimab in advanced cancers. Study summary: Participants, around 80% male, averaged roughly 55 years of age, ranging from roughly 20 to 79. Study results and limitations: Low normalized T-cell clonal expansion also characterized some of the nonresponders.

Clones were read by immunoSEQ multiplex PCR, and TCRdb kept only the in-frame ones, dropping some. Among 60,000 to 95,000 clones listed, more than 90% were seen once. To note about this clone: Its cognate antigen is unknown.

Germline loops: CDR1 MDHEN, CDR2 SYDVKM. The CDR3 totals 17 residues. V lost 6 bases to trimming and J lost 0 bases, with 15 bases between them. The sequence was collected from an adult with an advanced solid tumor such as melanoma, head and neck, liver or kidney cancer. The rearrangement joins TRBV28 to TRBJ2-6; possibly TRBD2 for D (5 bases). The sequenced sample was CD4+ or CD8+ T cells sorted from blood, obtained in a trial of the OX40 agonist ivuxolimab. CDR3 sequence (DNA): TGTGCCAGCAGCTCGCGGCGGACTGACTCTGGGGCCAACGTCCTGACTTTC. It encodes CASSSRRTDSGANVLTF.